The rows below give T cell receptor beta chains drawn from one sample of a study of T cell changes during pregnancy in multiple sclerosis. Produced via immunoSEQ multiplex PCR; TCRdb's table is partial and in-frame only. The sample consists of some 49,000 clones, around 90% of them appearing once. The material sequenced was peripheral blood, taken after pregnancy. All receptors come from a female donor in good health, enrolled as a control in a pregnancy study. The CDR3 runs from the conserved cysteine through the conserved F or W. D genes are given only for firm matches. Only some rows state a clone size, as once, few, many or a class for expanded clones.

v_call	d_call	clone_size	j_call	cdr3_aa	cdr3_nt
TRBV5-1	.	.	TRBJ2-5	CASSLPRTSGGPEETQYF	TGCGCCAGCAGCTTGCCAAGGACTAGTGGGGGCCCGGAAGAGACCCAGTACTTC
TRBV27	TRBD2	.	TRBJ2-6	CASSSGASGIGGANVLTF	TGTGCCAGCAGCTCCGGGGCTAGCGGGATTGGTGGGGCCAACGTCCTGACTTTC
TRBV27	.	.	TRBJ1-1	CASSTGLTEAFF	TGTGCCAGCAGTACAGGGTTAACTGAAGCTTTCTTT
TRBV10-1	.	once	TRBJ1-5	CASSATGNQPQHF	TGCGCCAGCAGTGCCACAGGGAATCAGCCCCAGCATTTT
TRBV4-2	TRBD2	.	TRBJ2-5	CASSQEVGGQETQYF	TGTGCCAGCAGCCAAGAGGTGGGGGGGCAAGAGACCCAGTACTTC
TRBV5-6	TRBD1	.	TRBJ2-5	CASSLLTGSQETQYF	TGTGCCAGCAGCCTTCTGACAGGGTCCCAAGAGACCCAGTACTTC
TRBV9	.	once	TRBJ2-3	CASSVAAGQDTQYF	TGTGCCAGCAGCGTAGCGGCGGGCCAGGATACGCAGTATTTT
TRBV4-1	TRBD1	.	TRBJ1-5	CASRYAGGGQPQHF	TGCGCCAGCAGGTATGCAGGGGGCGGGCAGCCCCAGCATTTT
TRBV4-1	.	.	TRBJ2-1	CASSQLALSYNEQFF	TGCGCCAGCAGCCAGCTAGCGCTTTCCTACAATGAGCAGTTCTTC
TRBV5-4	.	.	TRBJ2-1	CASSPLLGDNEQFF	TGTGCCAGCAGCCCTCTTTTGGGCGACAATGAGCAGTTCTTC
TRBV5-5	.	.	TRBJ1-1	CASSLSQGFGTEAFF	TGTGCCAGCAGCTTGTCACAGGGATTTGGCACTGAAGCTTTCTTT
TRBV4-3	TRBD1	.	TRBJ1-2	CASSQDSSGQGVYGYGYTF	TGCGCCAGCAGCCAAGATAGTTCTGGACAGGGGGTCTATGGCTATGGCTACACCTTC
TRBV7-3	.	.	TRBJ2-7	CASSFGTTYEQYF	TGTGCCAGCAGCTTTGGGACAACCTACGAGCAGTACTTC
TRBV7-8	.	.	TRBJ1-1	CASSLGQRNTEAFF	TGTGCCAGCAGCTTGGGACAAAGGAACACTGAAGCTTTCTTT
TRBV9	TRBD1	.	TRBJ2-7	CASSRQGFYEQYF	TGTGCCAGCAGCCGACAGGGATTCTACGAGCAGTACTTC
TRBV7-2	TRBD1	.	TRBJ1-2	CASSIRQGPNYGYTF	TGTGCCAGCAGCATCCGACAGGGCCCTAACTATGGCTACACCTTC
TRBV5-4	TRBD2	.	TRBJ2-7	CASSPTSAGSYEQYF	TGTGCCAGCAGCCCAACTAGCGCAGGGTCCTACGAGCAGTACTTC
TRBV5-1	.	.	TRBJ2-1	CASSLVGTLTYNEQFF	TGCGCCAGCAGCTTGGTGGGGACACTTACCTACAATGAGCAGTTCTTC
TRBV6-5	.	.	TRBJ2-5	CASTSRETQYF	TGTGCCAGCACCTCGAGGGAGACCCAGTACTTC
TRBV29-1	.	.	TRBJ2-1	CSVGETGIRGEQFF	TGCAGCGTTGGGGAAACAGGGATTCGGGGTGAGCAGTTCTTC
TRBV4-3	.	.	TRBJ2-5	CASSQEEGGETQYF	TGCGCCAGCAGCCAAGAAGAAGGAGGAGAGACCCAGTACTTC
TRBV7-2	TRBD1	.	TRBJ1-5	CASSQLTGGVQPQHF	TGTGCCAGCAGCCAACTGACAGGGGGCGTTCAGCCCCAGCATTTT
TRBV6-5	TRBD2	once	TRBJ2-7	CASSYGGGTYEQYF	TGTGCCAGCAGTTACGGCGGGGGAACGTACGAGCAGTACTTC
TRBV5-4	.	.	TRBJ2-5	CASSTSQETQYF	TGTGCCAGCAGCACATCCCAAGAGACCCAGTACTTC
TRBV7-2	.	.	TRBJ2-7	CASSFSSREQYF	TGTGCCAGCAGCTTTAGCTCGAGAGAGCAGTACTTC
TRBV30	TRBD2	.	TRBJ2-2	CAFSGREAGELFF	TGTGCCTTTAGCGGGAGAGAAGCCGGGGAGCTGTTTTTT
TRBV7-3	.	.	TRBJ1-2	CASSLGFGGSGYTF	TGTGCCAGCAGCTTAGGGTTCGGGGGGAGCGGCTACACCTTC
TRBV7-3	.	.	TRBJ2-1	CASSRQGPDEQFF	TGTGCCAGCAGCCGTCAGGGGCCGGATGAGCAGTTCTTC
TRBV19	TRBD1	few	TRBJ1-6	CASKEGASYNSPLHF	TGTGCCAGTAAAGAGGGGGCCTCCTATAATTCACCCCTCCACTTT
TRBV11-1	.	.	TRBJ2-3	CASSLGPGLVPDTQYF	TGTGCCAGCAGCTTAGGTCCGGGGTTGGTGCCAGATACGCAGTATTTT
TRBV4-2	.	.	TRBJ1-1	CASSQSGGVTEAFF	TGTGCCAGCAGCCAATCCGGGGGAGTCACTGAAGCTTTCTTT
TRBV25-1	TRBD1	.	TRBJ2-2	CASRPGQGNTGELFF	TGTGCCAGCAGACCGGGACAGGGGAACACCGGGGAGCTGTTTTTT
TRBV6-8	TRBD1	.	TRBJ1-5	CASSPGQGAGQPQHF	TGTGCCAGCAGCCCCGGACAGGGGGCAGGGCAGCCCCAGCATTTT
TRBV29-1	.	.	TRBJ1-1	CSVPATAMNTEAFF	TGCAGCGTTCCAGCGACAGCGATGAACACTGAAGCTTTCTTT
TRBV7-6	TRBD1	.	TRBJ2-3	CASSLGGQGVTDTQYF	TGTGCCAGCAGCTTAGGGGGACAGGGGGTCACAGATACGCAGTATTTT
TRBV7-2	.	.	TRBJ2-3	CASSLGGGPDTQYF	TGTGCCAGCAGCTTGGGAGGGGGGCCAGATACGCAGTATTTT
TRBV29-1	.	once	TRBJ2-3	CSVDGPGGDTQYF	TGCAGCGTTGATGGACCCGGAGGAGATACGCAGTATTTT
TRBV7-8	.	once	TRBJ1-1	CASSTSRGEAFF	TGTGCCAGCAGCACTTCCAGGGGAGAAGCTTTCTTT
TRBV5-1	.	.	TRBJ2-2	CASSFRRDSLDTGELFF	TGCGCCAGCAGCTTCCGCAGGGACTCCTTGGACACCGGGGAGCTGTTTTTT
TRBV6-1	.	.	TRBJ2-7	CASSETGGASYEQYF	TGTGCCAGCAGTGAAACGGGCGGGGCTTCCTACGAGCAGTACTTC
TRBV6-4	.	few	TRBJ1-1	CASSEDMNTEAFF	TGTGCCAGCAGTGAGGACATGAACACTGAAGCTTTCTTT
TRBV19	TRBD1	few	TRBJ1-2	CASSISPGQNVFYGYTF	TGTGCCAGTAGTATCTCTCCGGGACAGAACGTGTTCTATGGCTACACCTTC
TRBV9	TRBD1	.	TRBJ2-7	CASSVGTGVTYEQYF	TGTGCCAGCAGCGTAGGGACAGGGGTGACCTACGAGCAGTACTTC
TRBV29-1	TRBD1	.	TRBJ1-2	CSTTQGATGYTF	TGCAGCACTACACAGGGGGCGACCGGCTACACCTTC
TRBV7-2	.	once	TRBJ1-5	CASTPQLYSNQPQHF	TGTGCCAGCACCCCACAGCTTTATAGCAATCAGCCCCAGCATTTT
TRBV14	TRBD1	.	TRBJ2-7	CASSQTGVGSYEQYF	TGTGCCAGCAGCCAGACAGGGGTAGGGTCCTACGAGCAGTACTTC
TRBV18	TRBD1	.	TRBJ1-6	CASSRSNTQGSSYNSPLHF	TGTGCCAGCTCACGGAGCAACACACAGGGGAGCTCCTATAATTCACCCCTCCACTTT
TRBV28	TRBD1	.	TRBJ2-1	CASSLQGARNEQFF	TGTGCCAGCAGTTTACAGGGGGCGCGGAATGAGCAGTTCTTC
TRBV2	.	.	TRBJ1-1	CASIPNRGAINTEAFF	TGTGCCAGCATTCCTAATCGGGGGGCGATTAACACTGAAGCTTTCTTT
TRBV9	TRBD2	.	TRBJ2-5	CASSVATGRAGETQYF	TGTGCCAGCAGCGTAGCCACCGGGAGGGCCGGGGAGACCCAGTACTTC
TRBV27	TRBD1	once	TRBJ1-2	CASSLHSAGGNYGYTF	TGTGCCAGCAGTTTACACTCAGCAGGGGGCAACTATGGCTACACCTTC
TRBV11-2	.	.	TRBJ1-2	CASSPLSGGYGYTF	TGTGCCAGCAGCCCCCTGTCGGGGGGCTATGGCTACACCTTC
TRBV7-3	TRBD2	.	TRBJ2-1	CASSSGGGTGNEQFF	TGTGCCAGCAGCTCCGGGGGAGGGACCGGCAATGAGCAGTTCTTC
TRBV6-5	.	.	TRBJ2-2	CASMAESTGELFF	TGTGCCAGCATGGCCGAATCCACCGGGGAGCTGTTTTTT
TRBV6-4	TRBD2	.	TRBJ2-1	CASSDLAGGNEQFF	TGTGCCAGCAGTGACCTAGCGGGAGGCAATGAGCAGTTCTTC